The text below deals with one T cell receptor (beta chain). The entry originates in a study of cytomegalovirus exposure and HLA in healthy donors. CDR3 length equals 15 residues. V shed 2 bases and J 1 base; nucleotides not matched to a gene: 2. Germline-derived CDR1 and CDR2 are SGDLS and YYNGEE. Only in-frame clones appear in the TCRdb table, and some are missing; sequencing was by immunoSEQ multiplex PCR. The data contain under 250,000 clones, about 81% of them singletons. The TCR comes from a woman aged 25 to 45 in good health and CMV-seronegative. Sequencing input: PBMCs. The chain carries TRBV9 and TRBJ1-3; 8 nucleotides match TRBD1. The CDR3 DNA is TGTGCCAGCAGCGTTCAGGGGGCTTCTGGAAACACCATATATTTT. It translates to CASSVQGASGNTIYF.